The 22 T cell receptor beta chains below come from one sample, sequenced in a study of siplizumab effects on memory and regulatory T cells. The protocol was immunoSEQ multiplex PCR, while the TCRdb copy is restricted to in-frame clones and leaves out a portion. The sample shows 100,000 or so clones, about 93% of them seen only once. Sequenced material: non-Treg CD4+ T cells sorted from blood. All receptors come from a human donor in good health.

The chain has TRBV10-3 and TRBJ2-3; TRBD2 is a possible D gene (5 bases). The germline V gene encodes CDR1 ENHRY and CDR2 SYGVKD. The CDR3 is made up of 14 amino acids. V lost 10 bases to trimming and J lost 1 base, with 15 bases between them. In DNA, the CDR3 is TGTGCCACGCAAGTGGGAGTCGGCACAGATACGCAGTATTTT. This translates into CATQVGVGTDTQYF.

V and J are TRBV28 and TRBJ1-2, with D possibly being TRBD1 (6 bases). This CDR3 has 12 residues. V lost 8 bases and J 7 bases, leaving 14 bases between the germline ends. Germline V gives CDR1 MDHEN, CDR2 SYDVKM. The CDR3 spells CASGYRDFGYTF. As DNA, the CDR3 is TGTGCCAGCGGGTACAGGGATTTTGGCTACACCTTC.

A remark on this clone: An end of the junction does not agree with germline; a read error may underlie this. V and J are TRBV7-7 and TRBJ2-2; TRBD1 matches 7 bases. CDR1 is SSHAT and CDR2 is FNYEAQ in the germline V gene (reference sequence). This CDR3 spans 14 amino acids. The CDR3 reads CASSRDRNTGELFF. Here the CDR3 DNA reads TGTGCTAGCAGCCGGGACAGGAACACCGGGGAGCTGTTTTTT.

The rearrangement links TRBV6-4 to TRBJ2-6; possible D gene TRBD1, 6 bases. Germline-derived CDR1 and CDR2 are MRHNA and SNTAGT. With 0 bases removed from V and 0 bases from J, the gap between germline ends came to 6 bases. This CDR3 is 16 amino acids long. The CDR3 loop reads CASSDSDSSGANVLTF. In DNA, the CDR3 is TGTGCCAGCAGTGACTCGGACAGCTCTGGGGCCAACGTCCTGACTTTC.

The rearrangement links TRBV9 to TRBJ2-1; 7 bases align to TRBD2. This CDR3 has 14 amino acids. The germline gives CDR1 SGDLS, CDR2 YYNGEE. Germline trimming cut 2 bases from V and 5 bases from J; bases unmatched to any gene: 4. DNA for the CDR3: TGTGCCAGCAGCGTCCGGGACTATAACAATGAGCAGTTCTTC. Encoded protein: CASSVRDYNNEQFF.

A remark on this clone: One end of the junction fails to match germline, which may point to a read error. The V and J genes are TRBV7-2 and TRBJ2-3; TRBD2 matches 9 bases. Per germline, CDR1 SGHTA and CDR2 FQGNSA. The CDR3 sequence is 13 residues long. The CDR3 region is CASSLAGLDTQYF. CDR3 sequence (DNA): TGTGCCAGCAGCCTAGCGGGATTAGATACGCAGTATTTT.

The chain couples TRBV7-9 to TRBJ2-2; unclear D gene. This CDR3 is built from 13 residues. Germline CDR1 and CDR2: SEHNR and FQNEAQ (reference sequence). Trimming pared 5 bases from V and 1 base from J, leaving 5 bases between. In DNA form, the CDR3 reads TGTGCCAGCAGCATCCAGAACACCGGGGAGCTGTTTTTT. Translating it yields CASSIQNTGELFF.

This chain uses TRBV6-5 with TRBJ2-3, with D possibly matching TRBD2 (6 bases). The CDR3 totals 13 residues. Between the trimmed V and J ends, which lost 0 bases and 7 bases, there was a span of 8 bases. Per germline, CDR1 MNHEY and CDR2 SVGAGI. Written as DNA, the CDR3 is TGTGCCAGCAGTTACTCGCGCGGGAATACGCAGTATTTT. Protein sequence: CASSYSRGNTQYF.

V and J are TRBV28 and TRBJ1-1; maybe TRBD1 (5 bases). Per germline, CDR1 MDHEN and CDR2 SYDVKM. The CDR3 covers 12 residues. The ends were cut back, 3 bases at V and 8 bases at J, with 10 bases in the middle. CDR3 in DNA: TGTGCCAGCAGTTTTGGACATCAAGAAGCTTTCTTT. Translated: CASSFGHQEAFF.

The CDR3 DNA sequence: TGTGCCTGGAATGGACAGGGGGCCTCCTACGAGCAGTACTTC. Protein: CAWNGQGASYEQYF. This chain links TRBV30 with TRBJ2-7, with 11 bases that match TRBD1. The CDR3 length is 14 residues. The germline gives CDR1 GTSNPN, CDR2 SVGIG (reference sequence). V shed 4 bases and J 0 bases; nucleotides not matched to a gene: 2.

This chain joins TRBV27 and TRBJ2-3; maybe TRBD2 (6 bases). Trimming pared 6 bases from V and 3 bases from J, leaving 22 bases between. Germline-derived CDR1 and CDR2 are MNHEY and SMNVEV (reference sequence). This CDR3 comprises 17 residues. CDR3 bases: TGTGCCAGCAGATTAGCCGCGACTCTAGCGAGGACAGATACGCAGTATTTT. This sequence encodes CASRLAATLARTDTQYF.

The CDR3, as DNA: TGTGCCAGCAGTTACAAACCACAGGGTACCGAGCAGTACTTC. This gives the protein CASSYKPQGTEQYF. The chain recombines TRBV6-5 with TRBJ2-7; D might be TRBD1 (6 bases). The V end was cut by 2 bases, the J end by 6 bases, with 14 bases between. The germline CDR1 and CDR2 sequences are MNHEY and SVGAGI. The CDR3 runs to 14 residues.

This chain links TRBV11-3 with TRBJ2-1, with TRBD2 matching 15 bases. J gave up 3 bases and V 5 bases, and 5 bases lay outside the gene matches. The CDR3 extends over 17 amino acids. Germline loops: CDR1 SGHNT, CDR2 YENEEA. The CDR3 coding sequence is TGTGCCAGCAGCACCGGGACTAGCGGGAGGTACTACAATGAGCAGTTCTTC. Translating it yields CASSTGTSGRYYNEQFF.

V usage is TRBV30 and J usage is TRBJ1-5; the D gene is possibly TRBD1 (6 bases). Germline loops: CDR1 GTSNPN, CDR2 SVGIG (reference sequence). The CDR3 consists of 14 residues. V lost 0 bases, J lost 6 bases, and 12 bases lay in between. The CDR3 protein is CAWSVKQGGQPQHF. The CDR3 DNA follows: TGTGCCTGGAGTGTAAAACAGGGCGGTCAGCCCCAGCATTTT.

The chain is built from TRBV6-5 and TRBJ1-2, with 9 positions matching TRBD1. Germline CDR1 is MNHEY and CDR2 is SVGAGI. The length of the CDR3 is 13 residues. With V trimmed by 6 bases and J by 8 bases, 7 bases remained unmatched. CDR3 protein: CASSLQGAGGYTF. CDR3 coding DNA: TGTGCCAGCAGCCTACAGGGGGCCGGAGGCTACACCTTC.

The chain couples TRBV9 to TRBJ2-3, with D unresolved. The germline V and J ends were trimmed by 4 bases and 2 bases, with 8 bases remaining between them. The CDR3 sequence is 13 residues long. Looked up from germline, CDR1 is SGDLS and CDR2 is YYNGEE. Here the CDR3 reads CASSPHPTDTQYF. The CDR3 DNA sequence: TGTGCCAGCAGCCCCCACCCCACAGATACGCAGTATTTT.

The V gene is TRBV10-3, the J gene TRBJ1-1; D gene unclear. CDR1 and CDR2 (germline): ENHRY, SYGVKD. The CDR3 totals 12 residues. The V end lost 7 bases, the J end lost 4 bases, and 10 bases lay between the germline ends. CDR3 coding DNA: TGTGCCATCACGGAGGGAAGCACTGAAGCTTTCTTT. Translating gives CAITEGSTEAFF.

This clone appeared a few times. The V and J genes are TRBV4-2 and TRBJ2-2, with D unclear. From germline, CDR1 is LGHNA and CDR2 YNFKEQ. The length of the CDR3 is 18 residues. The V end lost 3 bases, the J end lost 3 bases, and 20 bases lay between the germline ends. The CDR3 loop reads CASSQVKGASQDTGELFF. DNA for the CDR3: TGTGCCAGCAGCCAGGTTAAAGGAGCCTCGCAGGACACCGGGGAGCTGTTTTTT.

V usage is TRBV7-3 and J usage is TRBJ2-4, with D unclear. V was cut by 1 base and J by 0 bases, with 13 bases left in between. Germline V gene lookup returns CDR1 SGHTA and CDR2 FQGTGA. The CDR3 spans 17 residues. The CDR3 DNA reads TGTGCCAGCAGCTTAAGAGTACCCCCGCTAGCCAAAAACATTCAGTACTTC. Amino acid sequence: CASSLRVPPLAKNIQYF.

DNA of the CDR3: TGTGCCAGCAGTATAGGACAGGGGCCCTACAATGAGCAGTTCTTC. Translating gives CASSIGQGPYNEQFF. The rearrangement uses TRBV6-1 and TRBJ2-1; 9 bases agree with TRBD1. The germline CDR1 and CDR2 sequences are MNHNS and SASEGT. The CDR3 runs to 15 residues. Trimming cost V 5 bases and J 2 bases; bases outside gene matches: 4.

The chain joins TRBV4-1 to TRBJ1-3; 9 positions agree with TRBD1. The CDR3 loop spans 15 amino acids. V was pared by 3 bases and J by 3 bases, with 3 bases of the junction left unmatched. Looked up from germline, CDR1 is MGHRA and CDR2 is YSYEKL. The CDR3 DNA reads TGCGCCAGCAGCCATGGACAGGGGTTTGGAAACACCATATATTTT. It is translated as CASSHGQGFGNTIYF.

The chain uses TRBV19 and TRBJ2-7, with D perhaps assigned TRBD1 or TRBD2 (6 bases each). The CDR3 runs to 15 residues. Between the trimmed V and J ends, which lost 1 base and 0 bases, there was a span of 10 bases. Germline values: CDR1 LNHDA, CDR2 SQIVND (reference sequence). CDR3 DNA sequence: TGTGCCAGTAGTATAGTGGGGGGCCCCTCCTACGAGCAGTACTTC. Amino acids: CASSIVGGPSYEQYF.